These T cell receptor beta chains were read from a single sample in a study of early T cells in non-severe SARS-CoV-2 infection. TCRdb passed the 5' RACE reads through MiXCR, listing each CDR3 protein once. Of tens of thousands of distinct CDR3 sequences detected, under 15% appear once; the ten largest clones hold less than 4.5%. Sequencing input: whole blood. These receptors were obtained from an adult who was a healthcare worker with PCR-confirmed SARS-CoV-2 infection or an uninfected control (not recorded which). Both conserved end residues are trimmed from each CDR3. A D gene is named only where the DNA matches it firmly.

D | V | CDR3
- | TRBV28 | ASSSSRQGISYEQY
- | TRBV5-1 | ASSLGSGPQDGYT
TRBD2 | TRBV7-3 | ASSSEAGGTDTQY
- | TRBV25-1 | ASSDPRVSEKLF
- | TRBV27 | ASSLSITGGQPQH
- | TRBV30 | AWSVTSDHGYT
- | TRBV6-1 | ASSGPHNEQF
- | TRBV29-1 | SVEDPDIYNEQF
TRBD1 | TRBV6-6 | ASSLGTGILH
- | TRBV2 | ASSEFRGAIYEQY
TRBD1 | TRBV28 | ASRGQANTGELF
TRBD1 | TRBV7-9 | ASSETGDEQF
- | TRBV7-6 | ASSLEVWGEQF
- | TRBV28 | ASSPGKPDEQY
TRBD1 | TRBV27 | ASSLHLAGQAAGEQY
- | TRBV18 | ASSFLGNTGELF
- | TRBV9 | ASSGQTDLYGYT
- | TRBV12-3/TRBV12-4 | ASSFQVAKNIQY
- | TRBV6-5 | ASTRAYNSPLH
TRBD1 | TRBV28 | ASSLTGVHEQY
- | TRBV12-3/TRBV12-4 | ASTVGSALGYEQY
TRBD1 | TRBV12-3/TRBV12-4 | ASSLYEGAASGYT
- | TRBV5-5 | ASSLGLDEQF
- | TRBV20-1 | SANPLGQF
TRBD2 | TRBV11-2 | ASSLGGREQETQY
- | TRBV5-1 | ASSLEPQTSYEQY
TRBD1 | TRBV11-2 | ASSFDRDSTGELF
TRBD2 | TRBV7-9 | ASSPRKRESPYEQY
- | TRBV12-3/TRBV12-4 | ASSLATGGQPQH
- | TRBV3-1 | ASSQRGGDTQY
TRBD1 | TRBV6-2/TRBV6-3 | ASTQGAIGNQPQH
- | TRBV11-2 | ASSFGISGNTIY
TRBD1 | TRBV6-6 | ASSPSDRGGETQY
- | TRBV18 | ASSSPNPDTQY
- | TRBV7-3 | ASSLTADGGHNEQF
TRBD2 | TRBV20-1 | SARREGTDTQY
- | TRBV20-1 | SARGSGLGADTQY
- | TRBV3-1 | ASSQSYGSYEQY
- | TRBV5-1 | ASSRSGPQETQY
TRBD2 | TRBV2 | ASQLGGEDTQY
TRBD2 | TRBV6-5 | ASSYSGTTGELF
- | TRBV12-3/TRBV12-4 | ASSLDWGKETQY
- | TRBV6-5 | ASRARATGELF
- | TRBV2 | ASSPDGSFYGYT
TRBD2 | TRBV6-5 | ASRRSGTSSYNEQF
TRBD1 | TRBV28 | ASQTGATNYGYT
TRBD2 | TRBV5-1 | ASSYRDYYTDTQY
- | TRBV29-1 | SVPFGGHNEQF
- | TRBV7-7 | ASSFRPNEKLF